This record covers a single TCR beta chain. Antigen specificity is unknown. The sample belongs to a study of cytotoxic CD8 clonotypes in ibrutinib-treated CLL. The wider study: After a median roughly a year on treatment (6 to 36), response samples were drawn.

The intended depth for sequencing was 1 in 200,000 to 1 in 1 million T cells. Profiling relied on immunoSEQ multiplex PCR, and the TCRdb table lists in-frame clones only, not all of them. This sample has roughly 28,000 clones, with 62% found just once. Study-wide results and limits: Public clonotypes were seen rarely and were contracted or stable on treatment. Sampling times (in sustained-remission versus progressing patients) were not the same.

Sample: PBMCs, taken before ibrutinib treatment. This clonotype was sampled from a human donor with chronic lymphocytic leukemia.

The CDR3 region is CASRQITYEQYF. The CDR3, as DNA: TGTGCCAGCAGACAGATTACCTACGAGCAGTACTTC. The chain uses TRBV2 and TRBJ2-7; the D is unclear. The CDR3 consists of 12 residues. CDR1 is SNHLY and CDR2 is FYNNEI in the germline V gene. The V end was cut by 6 bases, the J end by 2 bases, with 8 bases between.